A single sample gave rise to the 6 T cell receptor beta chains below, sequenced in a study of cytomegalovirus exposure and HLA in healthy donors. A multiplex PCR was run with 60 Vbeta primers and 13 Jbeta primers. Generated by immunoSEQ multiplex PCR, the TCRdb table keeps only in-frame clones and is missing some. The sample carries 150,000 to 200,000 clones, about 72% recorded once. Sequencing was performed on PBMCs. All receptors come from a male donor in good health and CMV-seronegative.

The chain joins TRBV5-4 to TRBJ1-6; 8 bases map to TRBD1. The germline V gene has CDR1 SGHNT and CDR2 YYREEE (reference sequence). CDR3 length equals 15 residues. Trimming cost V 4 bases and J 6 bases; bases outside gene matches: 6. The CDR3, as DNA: TGTGCCAGCAGCCTACAGGGGGGAAGTAATTCACCCCTCCACTTT. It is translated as CASSLQGGSNSPLHF.

Here the CDR3 DNA reads TGTGCCAGCAGCGCCAGGGAGGGGCAAGAGACCCAGTACTTC. Amino acid sequence: CASSAREGQETQYF. V gene TRBV9 combines with J gene TRBJ2-5, with 7 bases identical to TRBD2. Germline V gives CDR1 SGDLS, CDR2 YYNGEE. V lost 3 bases to trimming and J lost 2 bases; unmatched junction nucleotides: 4. The CDR3 extends over 14 amino acids.

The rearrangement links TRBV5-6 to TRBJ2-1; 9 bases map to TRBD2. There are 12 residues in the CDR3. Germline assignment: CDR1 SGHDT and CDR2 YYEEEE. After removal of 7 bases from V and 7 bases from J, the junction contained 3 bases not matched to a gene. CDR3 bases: TGTGCCAGCGCTAGCGGGGCAAATGAGCAGTTCTTC. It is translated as CASASGANEQFF.

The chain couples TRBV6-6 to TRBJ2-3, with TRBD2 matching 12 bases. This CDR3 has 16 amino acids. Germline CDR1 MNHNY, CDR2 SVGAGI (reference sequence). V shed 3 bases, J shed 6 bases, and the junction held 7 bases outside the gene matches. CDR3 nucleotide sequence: TGTGCCAGCAGTTATTGGACTAGCGGGGAGGGGGATACGCAGTATTTT. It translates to CASSYWTSGEGDTQYF.

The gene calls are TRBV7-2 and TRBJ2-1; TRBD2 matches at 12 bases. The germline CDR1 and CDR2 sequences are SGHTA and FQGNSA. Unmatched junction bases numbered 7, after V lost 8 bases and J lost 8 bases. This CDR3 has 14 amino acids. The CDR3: CASGQTSGGYEQFF. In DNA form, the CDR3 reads TGTGCCAGCGGCCAGACTAGCGGGGGATATGAGCAGTTCTTC.

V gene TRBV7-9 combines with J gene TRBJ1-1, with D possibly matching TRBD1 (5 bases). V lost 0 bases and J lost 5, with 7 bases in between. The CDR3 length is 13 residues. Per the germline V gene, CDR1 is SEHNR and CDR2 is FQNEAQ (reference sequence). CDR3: CASSLAQGTEAFF. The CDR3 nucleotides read TGTGCCAGCAGCTTAGCCCAGGGAACTGAAGCTTTCTTT. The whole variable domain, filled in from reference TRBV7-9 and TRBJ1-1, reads DTGVSQNPRHKITKRGQNVTFRCDPISEHNRLYWYRQTLGQGPEFLTYFQNEAQLEKSRLLSDRFSAERPKGSFSTLEIQRTEQGDSAMYLCASSLAQGTEAFFGQGTRLTVV.